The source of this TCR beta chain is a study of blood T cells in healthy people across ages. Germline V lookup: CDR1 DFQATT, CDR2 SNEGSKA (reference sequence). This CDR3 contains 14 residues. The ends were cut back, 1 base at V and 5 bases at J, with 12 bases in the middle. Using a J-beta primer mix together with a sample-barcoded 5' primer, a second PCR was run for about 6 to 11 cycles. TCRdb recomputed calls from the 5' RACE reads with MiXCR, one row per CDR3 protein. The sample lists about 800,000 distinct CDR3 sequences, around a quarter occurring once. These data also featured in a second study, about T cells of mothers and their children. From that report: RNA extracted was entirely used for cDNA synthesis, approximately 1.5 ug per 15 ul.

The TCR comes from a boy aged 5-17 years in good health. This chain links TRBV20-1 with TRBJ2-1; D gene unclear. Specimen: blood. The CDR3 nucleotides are TGCAGTGCTAGAGTTCCGGGCCGAGACAATGAGCAGTTCTTC. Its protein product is CSARVPGRDNEQFF.